This TCR beta chain appears in the sequencing data of a study of healthy donors' naive CD4 and CD8 T cells. Study observations and caveats: Chains were not paired, since alpha and beta were sequenced in bulk. Reportedly, most V and J gene segments showed naive CD4+ versus CD8+ bias.

V dropped 0 bases and J dropped 4 bases, with 12 bases sitting between them. Germline CDR1 reads MNHEY; CDR2 reads SVGAGI. The length of the CDR3 is 15 residues. To note about this clonotype: As yet, its antigen is unknown.

TCR libraries were built from approximately 520 ng of total RNA by linear amplification. Authors' processing steps: Sequencing covered around 71,000 rearranged alpha-chain transcripts across several healthy donors. TCRdb reanalysed the reads using MiXCR and keeps one entry per CDR3 protein. Here the V and J calls rest on TCRdb's processing, not on the authors' analysis. The table records approximately 180,000 distinct CDR3 sequences, around 70% of them present only once. The clonotype originates from a pool of human donors in good health; the sample pools cells from several healthy donors. This chain connects TRBV6-5 to TRBJ2-5; either TRBD1 or TRBD2 may fit D (6 bases each). The sequencing input was naive CD4+ and CD8+ T cells sorted from blood, pooled from several donors. The CDR3 reads CASSYSNGGGETQYF. CDR3 bases: TGTGCCAGCAGTTACTCGAACGGGGGCGGAGAGACCCAGTACTTC.